Listed here are 24 T cell receptor beta chains from one sample, sequenced in a study of shared clonotypes between healthy human individuals. Using immunoSEQ multiplex PCR, the repertoire was profiled, and TCRdb retains in-frame clones only, with some absent. Of a few million clones listed, around 94% are singletons. Sequences were obtained from naive CD4+ T cells sorted from blood. Subset given: CD45RA+ positively selected. The receptors were gathered from a man aged 18 to 30 in good health.

The gene calls are TRBV30 and TRBJ1-2; the D gene is possibly TRBD1 (5 bases). The CDR3 is made up of 14 amino acids. The germline CDR1 and CDR2 sequences are GTSNPN and SVGIG (reference sequence). V was cut by 4 bases and J by 2 bases, with 14 bases left in between. The CDR3 sequence is CAWTDGADNYGYTF. The DNA for the CDR3 is TGTGCCTGGACCGATGGGGCTGACAACTATGGCTACACCTTC.

The rearrangement joins TRBV10-2 to TRBJ2-2; D not certain. The length of the CDR3 is 14 residues. Germline lookup yields CDR1 WSHSY and CDR2 SAAADI. Trimming stripped 1 base from V and 0 bases from J, with 3 bases between. CDR3 in amino acids: CASSELTNTGELFF. The CDR3 DNA reads TGCGCCAGCAGTGAGTTAACGAACACCGGGGAGCTGTTTTTT.

The V call is TRBV6-6, the J call TRBJ1-5; TRBD1 agrees at 7 bases. This CDR3 comprises 15 residues. J lost 1 base, V lost 6 bases, and 6 bases had no gene match. Germline V lookup: CDR1 MNHNY, CDR2 SVGAGI (reference sequence). The DNA for the CDR3 is TGTGCCAGCAGCCGGAAGGGGGCGAGCAATCAGCCCCAGCATTTT. It yields the protein CASSRKGASNQPQHF.

The V and J genes are TRBV29-1 and TRBJ2-5; TRBD1 agrees at 8 bases. J was trimmed by 4 bases and V by 1 base; bases with no gene match: 8. The CDR3 runs to 15 residues. Germline-derived CDR1 and CDR2 are SQVTM and ANQGSEA. This CDR3 reads CSVEAGQGRGETQYF. The CDR3 DNA follows: TGCAGCGTTGAAGCCGGACAGGGCAGGGGAGAGACCCAGTACTTC.

The V gene is TRBV4-1, the J gene TRBJ1-1; no reliable D call. The CDR3 consists of 14 residues. Trimming pared 3 bases from V and 6 bases from J, leaving 14 bases between. Germline CDR1 reads MGHRA; CDR2 reads YSYEKL. Here the CDR3 DNA reads TGCGCCAGCAGCCAGCCTTCTCGCGGGGCTGAAGCTTTCTTT. As protein: CASSQPSRGAEAFF.

The V and J genes are TRBV10-3 and TRBJ2-2; tentatively, D is TRBD2 (6 bases). From germline, CDR1 is ENHRY and CDR2 SYGVKD. CDR3 length: 16 amino acids. Trimming removed 2 bases at V and 1 base at J, with 11 bases between. Here the CDR3 reads CAISELGGVNTGELFF. The DNA of the CDR3 is TGTGCCATCAGTGAGCTCGGGGGTGTGAACACCGGGGAGCTGTTTTTT.

This chain links TRBV15 with TRBJ2-1; D may be TRBD2 (5 bases). V shed 0 bases and J shed 10 bases, with 7 bases lying between them. The CDR3 runs to 12 residues. From germline, CDR1 is LNHNV and CDR2 YYDKDF (reference sequence). CDR3 loop: CATSRDRREQFF. The CDR3 coding sequence is TGTGCCACCAGCAGAGATAGGAGGGAGCAGTTCTTC.

The chain's CDR3 is CASSPYRGSGAGANVLTF. CDR3 nucleotides: TGTGCCAGCAGCCCCTATCGGGGCTCAGGGGCTGGGGCCAACGTCCTGACTTTC. The chain carries TRBV5-6 and TRBJ2-6; TRBD1 might be the D (6 bases). Germline lookup yields CDR1 SGHDT and CDR2 YYEEEE. Trimming stripped 4 bases from V and 2 bases from J, with 19 bases between. This CDR3 spans 18 amino acids.

This chain links TRBV7-9 with TRBJ2-5; D call uncertain. This CDR3 is built from 14 residues. Germline CDR1 SEHNR, CDR2 FQNEAQ (reference sequence). V was pared by 0 bases and J by 2 bases, with 7 bases between. The CDR3 loop is CASSLAIGQETQYF. The CDR3 bases are TGTGCCAGCAGCTTAGCGATAGGGCAAGAGACCCAGTACTTC.

The chain's CDR3 is CAIRGTSGSVETQYF. The DNA of the CDR3 is TGTGCCATCAGGGGGACTAGCGGGAGCGTGGAGACCCAGTACTTC. This chain uses TRBV10-3 with TRBJ2-5; 14 positions match TRBD2. J lost 5 bases, V lost 6 bases, and 5 bases had no gene match. The CDR3 spans 15 residues. CDR1 and CDR2 from the germline V gene are ENHRY and SYGVKD.

The rearrangement uses TRBV7-9 and TRBJ1-4, with TRBD1 identical over 10 bases. Unmatched junction bases numbered 14, after V lost 5 bases and J lost 8 bases. The length of the CDR3 is 17 residues. Germline CDR1 is SEHNR and CDR2 is FQNEAQ (reference sequence). The DNA of the CDR3 is TGTGCCAGCAGCCACCCCCAAGCCGGGACAGGGGACGAAAAACTGTTTTTT. It translates to CASSHPQAGTGDEKLFF.

The chain carries TRBV7-8 and TRBJ2-7; D is perhaps TRBD1 (7 bases). CDR3 size: 15 residues. V lost 5 bases to trimming and J lost 7 bases, with 21 bases between them. Germline loops: CDR1 SGHVS, CDR2 FQNEAQ. This CDR3 is CASSPQGQGGREQYF. In nucleotides, the CDR3 is TGTGCCAGCAGCCCCCAGGGGCAGGGGGGCCGGGAGCAGTACTTC.

V and J are TRBV4-1 and TRBJ2-7; 11 bases agree with TRBD2. Germline values: CDR1 MGHRA, CDR2 YSYEKL. The length of the CDR3 is 17 residues. The ends lost 3 bases at V and 1 base at J; junction bases unmatched: 8. DNA of the CDR3: TGCGCCAGCAGCCAGCTCCCGGGACTAGCGGTATCCTACGAGCAGTACTTC. This encodes CASSQLPGLAVSYEQYF.

This clone was seen once. The rearrangement links TRBV5-1 to TRBJ2-7, with D tentatively TRBD1 (6 bases). The CDR3 contains 14 residues. Germline V gene lookup returns CDR1 SGHRS and CDR2 YFSETQ. V lost 4 bases and J lost 2, with 13 bases in between. CDR3 amino acids: CASSPRDTAYEQYF. CDR3 nucleotide sequence: TGCGCCAGCAGCCCAAGGGACACCGCCTACGAGCAGTACTTC. The full variable domain, completed using reference TRBV5-1 and TRBJ2-7, is KAGVTQTPRYLIKTRGQQVTLSCSPISGHRSVSWYQQTPGQGLQFLFEYFSETQRNKGNFPGRFSGRQFSNSRSEMNVSTLELGDSALYLCASSPRDTAYEQYFGPGTRLTVT.

This chain joins TRBV9 and TRBJ2-5; weak D call: TRBD1 (6 bases). Germline loops: CDR1 SGDLS, CDR2 YYNGEE. V was cut by 0 bases and J by 2 bases, with 26 bases left in between. This CDR3 region has 20 residues. The CDR3 DNA reads TGTGCCAGCAGCGTAGGGCCCGGGATTAGGGGGAGTGGGGGACAAGAGACCCAGTACTTC. Protein: CASSVGPGIRGSGGQETQYF.

The rearrangement uses TRBV13 and TRBJ1-2; a weak D match, TRBD1 (5 bases). The germline V gene encodes CDR1 PRHDT and CDR2 FYEKMQ (reference sequence). The CDR3 has 13 residues. CDR3 residues: CVSLEQGRRGYTF. CDR3 bases: TGTGTTTCCCTGGAGCAGGGCCGGAGAGGCTACACCTTC.

Worth noting for this clone: Other DNA variants within this sample encode the same CDR3. This chain connects TRBV5-1 to TRBJ2-7, with TRBD2 as a possible D gene (6 bases). CDR1 is SGHRS, CDR2 YFSETQ, per germline. The CDR3 length is 15 residues. Trimming removed 0 bases from V and 0 bases from J, with 10 bases in between. In DNA form, the CDR3 reads TGCGCCAGCAGCTTGGTCCCGGGAGACTCCTACGAGCAGTACTTC. Its protein is CASSLVPGDSYEQYF. Full variable domain (missing parts from reference TRBV5-1 and TRBJ2-7): KAGVTQTPRYLIKTRGQQVTLSCSPISGHRSVSWYQQTPGQGLQFLFEYFSETQRNKGNFPGRFSGRQFSNSRSEMNVSTLELGDSALYLCASSLVPGDSYEQYFGPGTRLTVT.

This chain uses TRBV21-1 with TRBJ2-7; the table's D call, TRBD2, was not checked against the DNA. TRBV21-1 represents a pseudogene. The CDR3 length is 15 residues. The CDR3 protein is CASSRETKSYYEQYF. For the CDR3, the DNA is TGTGCCAGCAGCCGCGAAACTAAATCGTACTACGAGCAGTACTTC.

This chain links TRBV5-4 with TRBJ1-6, with D perhaps TRBD1 (5 bases). The CDR3 has 13 residues. Germline V gene lookup returns CDR1 SGHNT and CDR2 YYREEE (reference sequence). V shed 0 bases and J shed 11 bases, with 9 bases lying between them. The DNA for the CDR3 is TGTGCCAGCAGCTTGGCCGAGGGGACACCCCTCCACTTT. Amino acid sequence: CASSLAEGTPLHF.

This chain links TRBV7-8 with TRBJ2-1; possible D gene TRBD1, 6 bases. V lost 1 base and J 6 bases, leaving 7 bases between the germline ends. The CDR3 sequence is 13 residues long. Germline assignment: CDR1 SGHVS and CDR2 FQNEAQ. The DNA for the CDR3 is TGTGCCAGCAGCTTAGGACAGGCCAATGAGCAGTTCTTC. Protein product: CASSLGQANEQFF. Filled out from reference TRBV7-8 and TRBJ2-1, the complete variable domain reads GAGVSQSPRYKVAKRGQDVALRCDPISGHVSLFWYQQALGQGPEFLTYFQNEAQLDKSGLPSDRFFAERPEGSVSTLKIQRTQQEDSAVYLCASSLGQANEQFFGPGTRLTVL.

This chain uses TRBV5-6 with TRBJ2-1; 9 bases agree with TRBD1. Germline CDR1 is SGHDT and CDR2 is YYEEEE. J was trimmed by 6 bases and V by 0 bases; bases with no gene match: 4. The length of the CDR3 is 15 residues. CDR3: CASSLGDRGFNEQFF. In nucleotides, the CDR3 is TGTGCCAGCAGCTTGGGAGACAGGGGGTTCAATGAGCAGTTCTTC.

The genes are TRBV27 and TRBJ2-7; maybe TRBD1 (6 bases). The V and J ends lost 7 bases and 3 bases respectively, with 19 bases between them. This CDR3 comprises 15 residues. Germline-derived CDR1 and CDR2 are MNHEY and SMNVEV (reference sequence). CDR3 in amino acids: CASNGGRTGHYEQYF. The CDR3 DNA follows: TGTGCCAGCAATGGGGGCCGAACTGGGCACTACGAGCAGTACTTC.

The rearrangement links TRBV11-3 to TRBJ2-3; perhaps TRBD1 as D (6 bases). Trimming removed 5 bases at V and 3 bases at J, with 9 bases between. The CDR3 is made up of 13 amino acids. Per germline, CDR1 SGHNT and CDR2 YENEEA. The CDR3 bases are TGTGCCAGCAGCCAAAGGGGGACAGATACGCAGTATTTT. Translated: CASSQRGTDTQYF.

The V and J genes are TRBV4-2 and TRBJ2-7; 9 bases map to TRBD2. CDR1 LGHNA and CDR2 YNFKEQ come from the germline V gene. Trimming at V came to 0 bases and at J to 0 bases, leaving 3 bases not matched to a gene. The CDR3 loop spans 16 amino acids. The CDR3 region has the DNA TGTGCCAGCAGCCAAGATCTAGCGGGGAGCTCCTACGAGCAGTACTTC. Translated: CASSQDLAGSSYEQYF.